The next 5 T cell receptor beta chains were all read from a single sample in a study of shared clonotypes between healthy human individuals. TCRdb's copy holds only in-frame clones and misses some; the assay was immunoSEQ multiplex PCR. The sample contains nearly 600,000 clones, roughly 96% of which appear only once. CD45RO-negative cells were positively selected for CCR7, leaving out terminally differentiated effector memory CD45RA+ cells. Sequencing was performed on naive CD8+ T cells sorted from blood. The receptors originated from a woman aged 25 to 45 in good health.

This chain uses TRBV6-5 with TRBJ2-5; TRBD2 is a possible D gene (5 bases). V was clipped by 10 bases and J by 7 bases, with 22 bases between them. There are 14 residues in the CDR3. CDR1 is MNHEY and CDR2 is SVGAGI in the germline V gene. In DNA, the CDR3 is TGTGCCACCCTTGACGACGGAGGCTCCTGGACCCAGTACTTC. This translates into CATLDDGGSWTQYF.

In this sample, this clone turned up once. V usage is TRBV27 and J usage is TRBJ2-5; TRBD1 agrees at 9 bases. The tail of the sequence fits TRBJ2-7 better, so the J call may be wrong. The CDR3 sequence is 16 residues long. Germline loops: CDR1 MNHEY, CDR2 SMNVEV (reference sequence). The CDR3 sequence: CASWGTGRTFPYEQYF. As DNA, the CDR3 is TGTGCCAGCTGGGGGACAGGGAGGACTTTCCCCTACGAGCAGTACTTC.

The chain has TRBV19 and TRBJ2-7, with TRBD2 matching over 11 bases. V dropped 5 bases and J dropped 3; count of bases not matched to a gene: 9. This CDR3 contains 16 residues. Germline-derived CDR1 and CDR2 are LNHDA and SQIVND (reference sequence). CDR3 DNA sequence: TGTGCCAGTAGTCCCACACTAGCGGGGGCCTACTACGAGCAGTACTTC. The encoded protein is CASSPTLAGAYYEQYF.

The chain is built from TRBV7-8 and TRBJ2-5, with 10 bases aligning to TRBD2. Trimming took 1 base from V and 3 from J; bases not matched to a gene: 5. This CDR3 is built from 16 residues. CDR1 and CDR2 (germline): SGHVS, FQNEAQ. CDR3 loop: CASSLDGTSEEETQYF. The CDR3 DNA is TGTGCCAGCAGCTTAGACGGGACTAGCGAAGAAGAGACCCAGTACTTC.

This clone showed up just once. This rearrangement joins TRBV4-1 to TRBJ2-5; D unclear. The J call may be mistaken, given a closer DNA end match to TRBJ2-7. Germline lookup yields CDR1 MGHRA and CDR2 YSYEKL. The CDR3 is 16 amino acids. The CDR3 DNA sequence: TGCGCCAGCAGCCAAGAGGCTTGGCAGAGCTCCTACGAGCAGTACTTC. This codes for CASSQEAWQSSYEQYF.